This T cell receptor beta chain was sequenced in a study of CD4 T cells in relation to SARS-CoV-2 and coronaviruses. With regard to this clone: Antigen specificity is unknown.

Before the COVID-19 pandemic, during about 2010-2018, CD4+ T cells were taken from unexposed donors. After ten to eleven days of culture, CD4+ T cells were isolated. Testing used SARS-CoV-2 S/N and four cold-coronavirus spikes on unexposed-donor CD4+ T cells, cells permitting. Fresh IL-2 medium replaced half the medium on days 3 and 7. Measured with immunoSEQ multiplex PCR; TCRdb has only the in-frame clones, and not every one. The table has roughly 24,000 clones, around 74% seen once. The study's findings and limits: Each donor contributed either pre-pandemic or post-infection samples, not both. In approximately 71% of donors, memory CD4+ clonotypes crossrecognized SARS-CoV-2 and at least one common cold coronavirus spike.

V was pared by 7 bases and J by 2 bases, with 14 bases between. The germline gives CDR1 MDHEN, CDR2 SYDVKM. This CDR3 has 14 amino acids. The chain has TRBV28 and TRBJ1-2; D remains unclear. This clonotype was obtained from a human donor in good health. The sample was CD4+ T cells from PBMCs, cultured in vitro. CDR3 in amino acids: CASTDERINYGYTF. In nucleotides, the CDR3 is TGTGCCAGCACCGACGAACGGATCAACTATGGCTACACCTTC.